The clone carrying this T cell receptor beta chain was detected only once. Its antigen is unknown. The data originate from a study of memory B cells and T cells in multiple sclerosis. Only in-frame clones appear in the TCRdb table, and some are missing; sequencing was by immunoSEQ multiplex PCR. Here the sample spans 550 to 800 clones, about three quarters being singletons. Study-wide findings and caveats: Clone-set sizes differed between compartments, so shared clonotype counts needed normalization.

The TCR sequence derives from a human donor with multiple sclerosis. The specimen sequenced was brain tissue.

CDR3 DNA: TGTGCCATCAGCGGACAGGGTAGTCACACCGGGGAGCTGTTTTTT. The encoded protein is CAISGQGSHTGELFF. J is TRBJ2-2 and V is TRBV10-3; 8 nucleotides line up with TRBD1. The V segment lost 6 bases and the J segment 3 bases; nucleotides outside the gene matches: 6. Germline CDR1 is ENHRY and CDR2 is SYGVKD. CDR3 length: 15 amino acids.